Following are 15 T cell receptor beta chains from one sample sequenced in a study of graft-versus-host responses after intestinal transplantation. Using immunoSEQ multiplex PCR, the repertoire was profiled, and TCRdb retains in-frame clones only, with some absent. The sample includes just under 65,000 clones, around 90% of them seen just once. Graft-derived tissue was subjected to processing to liberate intraepithelial and lamina propria lymphocytes. Sequenced material: ileum tissue, taken approximately 56 weeks after transplant. These receptors were collected from a human patient who received an intestinal transplant, so some T cells may come from the graft donor.

The rearrangement uses TRBV15 and TRBJ1-1; D remains ambiguous. The length of the CDR3 is 15 residues. The ends were cut back, 0 bases at V and 0 bases at J, with 8 bases in the middle. Germline V lookup: CDR1 LNHNV, CDR2 YYDKDF (reference sequence). The CDR3 spells CATSRDVRLNTEAFF. The CDR3, as DNA: TGTGCCACCAGCAGAGATGTTAGATTGAACACTGAAGCTTTCTTT.

The chain uses TRBV4-1 and TRBJ2-3; possible D gene TRBD2, 6 bases. The germline V gene has CDR1 MGHRA and CDR2 YSYEKL. This CDR3 is 14 amino acids long. The V gene lost 1 base and the J gene lost 4 bases, with 9 bases spanning the gap. CDR3 sequence: CASSQATSADTQYF. CDR3 coding DNA: TGCGCCAGCAGCCAAGCGACTAGTGCAGATACGCAGTATTTT.

The rearrangement links TRBV5-1 to TRBJ2-5; TRBD2 agrees at 11 bases. The J call may be incorrect, as the DNA end agrees better with TRBJ2-7. CDR1 is SGHRS and CDR2 is YFSETQ in the germline V gene. The CDR3 extends over 14 amino acids. DNA for the CDR3: TGCGCCAGCACCGTTAGCGGGAGGGTAGGCGAGCAGTACTTC. It yields the protein CASTVSGRVGEQYF.

The rearrangement links TRBV9 to TRBJ2-1, with TRBD1 matching over 7 bases. In germline, CDR1 is SGDLS, CDR2 YYNGEE. V gave up 1 base and J gave up 3 bases; unmatched junction bases: 4. CDR3 length: 15 amino acids. CDR3 residues: CASSVHRGDYNEQFF. CDR3 in DNA: TGTGCCAGCAGCGTACACAGGGGCGACTACAATGAGCAGTTCTTC.

The chain recombines TRBV6-1 with TRBJ1-2; 9 bases map to TRBD1. This CDR3 region has 15 residues. Germline CDR1 and CDR2: MNHNS and SASEGT. Trimming cost V 1 base and J 6 bases; bases outside gene matches: 6. The chain's CDR3 is CASSEGGQGWNGYTF. CDR3 bases: TGTGCCAGCAGTGAAGGCGGACAGGGGTGGAATGGCTACACCTTC.

The chain employs TRBV9 and TRBJ2-7; TRBD2 matches at 8 bases. Germline-derived CDR1 and CDR2 are SGDLS and YYNGEE. This CDR3 has 15 amino acids. J gave up 2 bases and V 2 bases, and 6 bases lay outside the gene matches. CDR3 bases: TGTGCCAGCAGCGTCGGAGCTAGCGGGCCCTACGAGCAGTACTTC. Protein product: CASSVGASGPYEQYF.

CDR3 region: CASSLLPSGGPLGEQFF. As DNA, the CDR3 is TGTGCCAGCAGCTTATTGCCTAGCGGGGGCCCTTTGGGTGAGCAGTTCTTC. The rearrangement joins TRBV7-2 to TRBJ2-1; 10 bases are a match to TRBD2. Germline loops: CDR1 SGHTA, CDR2 FQGNSA. Trimming at V came to 2 bases and at J to 9 bases, leaving 13 bases not matched to a gene. The CDR3 extends over 17 amino acids.

The gene calls are TRBV5-5 and TRBJ1-3, with 9 bases identical to TRBD1. CDR3 length: 16 amino acids. The germline gives CDR1 SGHKS, CDR2 YYEKEE (reference sequence). V was clipped by 1 base and J by 0 bases; unmatched bases: 2. The CDR3 spells CASSLWTGASGNTIYF. The CDR3 nucleotides read TGTGCCAGCAGCTTGTGGACAGGGGCCTCTGGAAACACCATATATTTT.

CDR3 in amino acids: CSVSPAEAYEQYF. The CDR3 DNA reads TGCAGCGTTAGCCCAGCCGAGGCCTACGAGCAGTACTTC. V and J are TRBV29-1 and TRBJ2-7, with D unclear. Trimming took off 5 bases at V and 2 bases at J, with 13 bases between the two ends. The CDR3 extends over 13 amino acids. Germline V lookup: CDR1 SQVTM, CDR2 ANQGSEA.

This chain connects TRBV9 to TRBJ1-2, with D perhaps TRBD1 (5 bases). With 3 bases removed from V and 2 bases from J, the gap between germline ends came to 20 bases. CDR3 length: 17 amino acids. Per the germline V gene, CDR1 is SGDLS and CDR2 is YYNGEE. The DNA for the CDR3 is TGTGCCAGCAGCGAGTGGTCGGCAGGGACCCCAAACTATGGCTACACCTTC. It translates to CASSEWSAGTPNYGYTF.

This clone was recorded only once. CDR3 in amino acids: CASSLTSSYEQYF. The CDR3 DNA is TGTGCCAGCAGTTTAACCAGCTCCTACGAGCAGTACTTC. The chain employs TRBV27 and TRBJ2-7; D is ambiguous. The CDR3 has 13 amino acids. The germline V gene encodes CDR1 MNHEY and CDR2 SMNVEV (reference sequence). The V end lost 2 bases, the J end lost 0 bases, and 5 bases lay between the germline ends.

The V and J genes are TRBV6-1 and TRBJ1-4, with TRBD1 identical over 11 bases. The CDR3 runs 16 residues. The germline gives CDR1 MNHNS, CDR2 SASEGT. V shed 4 bases, J shed 6 bases, and the junction held 7 bases outside the gene matches. This chain's CDR3 is CASSVPGQGGDEKLFF. In nucleotides, the CDR3 is TGTGCCAGCAGTGTTCCGGGACAGGGGGGAGATGAAAAACTGTTTTTT.

This chain connects TRBV10-2 to TRBJ2-7, with TRBD1 identical over 8 bases. The germline V gene encodes CDR1 WSHSY and CDR2 SAAADI. The CDR3 runs 13 residues. The trim removed 11 bases at V and 0 bases at J, leaving 6 bases unmatched. The CDR3 DNA reads as TGCGCCGGACAGGGCACTAACTCCTACGAGCAGTACTTC. Its protein is CAGQGTNSYEQYF.

The chain uses TRBV5-1 and TRBJ2-3; 9 nucleotides align to TRBD1. Per the germline V gene, CDR1 is SGHRS and CDR2 is YFSETQ. V dropped 1 base and J dropped 3; count of bases not matched to a gene: 6. CDR3 length: 16 residues. CDR3 sequence (DNA): TGCGCCAGCAGCTTGCAATACAGGGGGCATACAGATACGCAGTATTTT. Its translation: CASSLQYRGHTDTQYF.

This rearrangement joins TRBV9 to TRBJ2-3; 11 bases match TRBD2. This CDR3 is built from 19 residues. CDR1 SGDLS and CDR2 YYNGEE come from the germline V gene. V lost 2 bases, J lost 1 base, and 12 bases stayed unmatched. Written as DNA, the CDR3 is TGTGCCAGCAGCGTCCCTAAAAGTAGGACTAGCGGGCGCACAGATACGCAGTATTTT. This codes for CASSVPKSRTSGRTDTQYF.